This is a list of T cell receptor beta chains from one sample in a study of cytomegalovirus exposure and HLA in healthy donors. Measured with immunoSEQ multiplex PCR; TCRdb has only the in-frame clones, and not every one. The table has about 60,000 clones, approximately 73% seen once; the top ten hold 5.4%. The sequencing input was PBMCs. These receptor sequences come from a man aged 50-60 years in good health and CMV-seronegative. Both conserved end residues are part of each CDR3. D genes are given only for firm matches. Clone size, where shown, is once, few, many, or a class for clones that have expanded.

clone_size j_call v_call d_call cdr3_nt cdr3_aa
. TRBJ1-6 TRBV5-8 . TGTGCCAGCAGCGCACAGGGAAGTTCACCCCTCCACTTT CASSAQGSSPLHF
once TRBJ2-5 TRBV4-1 . TGCGCCAGCAGCCAAGTTCTGAGGGGGGAGACCCAGTACTTC CASSQVLRGETQYF
. TRBJ2-1 TRBV5-1 TRBD1 TGCGCCAGCAGCTTGGTCGGGACAGGGGGCACTGAGCAGTTCTTC CASSLVGTGGTEQFF
. TRBJ1-5 TRBV6-1 TRBD1 TGTGCCAGCAGTGTCGGACAGGGAGGGATCCAGCCCCAGCATTTT CASSVGQGGIQPQHF
. TRBJ1-6 TRBV7-9 TRBD1 TGCGCCAGCAGCCAACAGGGGATGAATTCACCCCTCCACTTT CASSQQGMNSPLHF
. TRBJ1-2 TRBV27 . TGTGCCAGCAGTCCCCTAACGGGGGGCTCCAACAGTATTGGCTACACCTTC CASSPLTGGSNSIGYTF
. TRBJ2-3 TRBV7-2 . TGTGCCAGCAGCGCGCGGGCCCGGGGGGATACGCAGTATTTT CASSARARGDTQYF
. TRBJ1-1 TRBV6-5 TRBD1 TGTGCCAGCAGGCGCGGGGACAGCATGAACACTGAAGCTTTCTTT CASRRGDSMNTEAFF
. TRBJ2-1 TRBV6-1 TRBD2 TGTGCCAGCAGGACTAGCGGGGCCAATGAGCAGTTCTTC CASRTSGANEQFF
. TRBJ1-5 TRBV10-1 . TGCGCCAGCAGTGATCCTGCGGGGGGGCTTAGCAATCAGCCCCAGCATTTT CASSDPAGGLSNQPQHF
. TRBJ1-3 TRBV7-2 . TGTGCCAGCAGCTTAGCCGGGGGAAAATGGAGTTCGGTAAACACCATATATTTT CASSLAGGKWSSVNTIYF
. TRBJ2-5 TRBV7-2 TRBD2 TGTGCCAGCAGCTTAGCGCTGGGACTAGCGGGGGGAAAAGAGACCCAGTACTTC CASSLALGLAGGKETQYF
. TRBJ1-1 TRBV5-1 TRBD1 TGCGCCAGCAGCCCGGGGGACAGAAACACGAACACTGAAGCTTTCTTT CASSPGDRNTNTEAFF
. TRBJ2-7 TRBV9 . TGTGCCAGCGGCACAGGCGGCTACGAGCAGTACTTC CASGTGGYEQYF
. TRBJ2-5 TRBV6-5 TRBD1 TGTGCCAGCAGCCTTGACAGGGTTAGAGAGACCCAGTACTTC CASSLDRVRETQYF
. TRBJ2-7 TRBV5-8 . TGTGCCAGCAGCCCCAGCGGCCCCTACGAGCAGTACTTC CASSPSGPYEQYF
. TRBJ2-5 TRBV2 TRBD2 TGTGCCAGCAGAAAGGAGGGACTAGCGGTCCAAGAGACCCAGTACTTC CASRKEGLAVQETQYF
. TRBJ2-5 TRBV5-1 . TGCGCCAGCAGCTTTTTTGGGTGGGTCGGACTCGACCAAGAGACCCAGTACTTC CASSFFGWVGLDQETQYF
. TRBJ1-5 TRBV12-5 TRBD1 TGTGCTAGTGGTCCGACAGGGCTTAGCAATCAGCCCCAGCATTTT CASGPTGLSNQPQHF
. TRBJ2-1 TRBV6-5 TRBD2 TGTGCCAGCAGTCCGGGGGGGAGCTCCTACAATGAGCAGTTCTTC CASSPGGSSYNEQFF
. TRBJ2-3 TRBV27 TRBD2 TGTGCCACCGGGAACCTAGCGGGGGGGCGTCAGGCAGATACGCAGTATTTT CATGNLAGGRQADTQYF
. TRBJ2-7 TRBV7-9 TRBD1 TGTTCCAGCAGCTCTGAGGGACAGACGAAAAACTACGAGCAGTACTTC CSSSSEGQTKNYEQYF
. TRBJ2-5 TRBV28 TRBD2 TGTGCCAGCAATATTCTAGCGGGGGAGAATCAAGAGACCCAGTACTTC CASNILAGENQETQYF
once TRBJ2-7 TRBV10-3 TRBD1 TGTGCCATCAGTGAGGACGACAGGGTACGGGACGAGCAGTACTTC CAISEDDRVRDEQYF
. TRBJ2-5 TRBV7-9 TRBD1 TGTGCCAGCAGCTTATTGGGACAGGCGGGGGAGACCCAGTACTTC CASSLLGQAGETQYF
once TRBJ2-5 TRBV30 . TGTGCCTGGGTAGGGCGGACACGCCAAGAGACCCAGTACTTC CAWVGRTRQETQYF
once TRBJ1-2 TRBV2 TRBD1 TGTGCCATCCAGGGGGCTTCTCGTGGCTACACCTTC CAIQGASRGYTF